This TCR beta chain was sequenced in a study of glioma-infiltrating T cells. Regarding the study as a whole: Tissue and blood shared very few CDR3 sequences. Gliomas, especially low-grade, showed above-expected tissue-blood divergence; non-neoplastic patients showed below.

The iRepertoire nested amplicon-rescue multiplex PCR amplified TCR alpha and beta CDR3s from RNA. Tissue mRNA or PBMC total RNA, roughly 85-450 ng, went into one-step reverse transcription and amplification. One entry per CDR3 protein, called by TCRdb with MiXCR from the multiplex PCR reads. The data hold 150,000 to 200,000 distinct CDR3 sequences, with under 55% observed a single time. To note about this clonotype: No antigen is known for it.

The V gene's germline CDR1 is LNHNV and CDR2 YYDKDF (reference sequence). The V and J ends lost 3 bases and 6 bases respectively, with 10 bases between them. This CDR3 is 13 amino acids long. The receptor comes from a human donor with low-grade glioma or glioblastoma, undergoing nonglioma brain surgery, or in good health (not recorded which). The sequenced material came from glioma tissue, nonneoplastic brain tissue, or PBMCs (not recorded which). The chain recombines TRBV15 with TRBJ2-3, with D hard to call. This CDR3 is CATSSAVGDTQYF. In DNA, the CDR3 is TGTGCCACCAGCAGTGCCGTCGGGGATACGCAGTATTTT.